This section outlines one T cell receptor beta chain sequence together with its context. This clone was recorded once. The clone's antigen remains unknown. The record has no base qualities; no much larger clone is one base away. The cohort consisted of approximately 670 healthy bone marrow donors. All cohort members were sampled while nominally healthy, although unrecorded immune exposures were likely present. The donor tested CMV seronegative, placing the donor among the 352 seronegative members of the cohort. A peripheral blood sample was collected from each donor, and TCR beta sequencing was performed on peripheral blood mononuclear cells. The Qiagen DNeasy Blood Extraction Kit was used to extract genomic DNA from the blood cell samples. The library was prepared using the immunoSEQ multiplex PCR assay. For the multiplex PCR, a mixture combining 60 forward primers for TCR Vbeta segments and 13 reverse primers for TCR Jbeta segments was used. The CDR3 region of rearranged TCR beta genes was amplified from genomic DNA with a multiplex PCR assay. Amplified TCR beta libraries were sequenced as 87-base-pair reads on the Illumina HiSeq System. On the study's bioinformatics: A later analysis tallied 80 million to 95 million unique TCR beta chains across the approximately 670 repertoires, and roughly 11 million of those chains were shared by two or more donors. A nearest-neighbor algorithm error-corrected the raw reads and collapsed the reads into unique sequences, merging closely related sequences to remove PCR and sequencing errors. Alignment of CDR3 sequences to IMGT reference sequences was used to assign V, D and J gene segments. For a sequence to be retained, a match of at least six nucleotides was required to both a V gene segment and a J gene segment. Rearrangements were called productive when the CDR3 lacked stop codons and stayed in frame with V and J; all others were non-productive. Following IMGT convention, CDR3 was defined as the stretch from the second conserved V-encoded cysteine up to the conserved J-encoded phenylalanine. The earlier analysis of some 550 of the donors excluded any sequence lacking an unambiguous match to a single V gene segment. In an earlier analysis of several hundred of the donors, a V segment was called functional when productive rearrangements were above 56.7%, and segregating when the standard deviation between donors exceeded 5%. A statistical classification framework was developed to diagnose cytomegalovirus status using the catalog of TCR beta chain sequences. V and J gene assignment, in a later analysis, came from comparing TCR nucleotide sequences with IMGT/GENE-DB human TR gene sequences. A later analysis assigned CDR3 sequences and most-parsimonious VDJ recombination scenarios with the TCRdist pipeline. A later analysis defined each TCR beta chain by its CDR3 amino acid sequence plus V-gene family, and excluded reads lacking a unique V-gene family. As a way to deal with suspected cross-contamination and a sequencing artifact, a later analysis dropped over 550 nucleotide sequences that were highly shared and had low generation probability. In a later analysis, a clonal expansion index was calculated for each public chain from normalized within-repertoire ranks of inferred template counts. In a later analysis, generation probabilities were computed with a VDJ recombination model fitted to out-of-frame rearrangements, and the resulting probabilities were checked against IGoR. Hypergeometric tests were used in a later analysis to score TCR-TCR, TCR-HLA and TCR-CMV co-occurrence, with a repertoire-size bias correction applied to the TCR pairs. A later analysis estimated false discovery rates by permuting HLA or CMV assignments 20 times. A later analysis grouped co-occurring TCRs with DBSCAN, adding TCRdist sequence similarity when clustering within HLA-allele-positive subsets. Co-occurrence clustering excluded repertoires with fewer than 30,000 or more than 120,000 public chains, plus five with anomalous nucleotide sharing. TCRdb holds this immuneACCESS table with in-frame rearrangements only. Some clones are missing; in checked studies, unresolved V genes explain under half, and the rest has no known cause. The V and J calls and clone size are taken from that table; D and trimming were inferred from the DNA. In this sample the table shows some 190,000 clones, about four fifths of which occur a single time. Jointly, the top ten make up 1.5% of the sample.

These data originate in a study of cytomegalovirus exposure and HLA in healthy donors (dated by TCRdb to 2016 to 2017). Describing the broader study: In an earlier analysis of under 600 of the donors, around 290 Gb of sequence data and just under 120 million unique TCR beta sequences from some 170 million T cells were reported. Approximately 310 gigabases of sequencing data and approximately 93 million unique TCR sequences were included in an early release covering roughly 700 HLA-typed donors. Among the 398 genotyped donors, roughly 80% belonged to the genetic ancestry cluster associated with self-reported Caucasian donors. The study aimed to test whether cataloging public T cell receptors could reveal signatures of past pathogen exposure. The study used immunosequencing to profile the T cell repertoires of hundreds of subjects and linked those repertoires to cytomegalovirus serostatus. Along with the 666-subject first cohort, a separate validation cohort of more than 90 different subjects was used. To predict cytomegalovirus infection status, the study combined high-throughput TCR immunosequencing, statistical association of individual TCRs with disease status, and machine learning. A later analysis re-analyzed previously published TCR beta repertoires from 600 to 850 donors and added high-resolution HLA genotyping to study TCR occurrence patterns. The later analysis used no new phenotypic data to find candidate immune exposures, relying instead on TCR beta sequences and their occurrence across donors. To decide whether each TCR beta V gene segment behaved as functional or pseudogenic, an earlier analysis of fewer than 750 of the donors relied on high-throughput TCR beta sequencing. Alongside the repertoire data, information on donor age, sex, ethnicity and CMV serostatus was compiled. In a later genetic analysis, genome-wide SNP genotypes for about 55% of the roughly 670 donors were used, and that subset was treated as a discovery cohort. All discovery cohort repertoires had been generated using a single sequencing platform. HLA typing covered class I and class II loci at four-digit resolution. The number of donors typed differed by locus, with roughly 629-640 for A, B, C, DRB1 and DQB1, roughly 520 for DQA1, approximately 570 for DPA1, and under 490 for DPB1. Because of strong linkage in the cohort, 4 to 6 DR-DQ haplotypes were treated as single units for association and clustering. Among about 400 genotyped donors of the cohort, an average of roughly 230,000 unique TCR beta nucleotide sequences was sequenced per donor, of which about 19% were non-productive. Results and caveats for the whole study, not just this receptor: According to a later analysis, TCR association rates differed among HLA loci, with DRB1 alleles showing the most associated TCRs and HLA-C alleles showing the fewest. The authors suggested that the approach could potentially be extended to other disease states and immunological phenotypes. V-gene and J-gene trimming of TCR beta chains was associated with a missense DCLRE1C variant in a later genetic analysis, and the association was replicated in an independent cohort. In an earlier analysis of roughly 500 of the donors, most TCR beta V segments appeared in productive rearrangements about 87% or about 30% of the time, broadly matching IMGT annotations. Correlated functional status among segregating V segments might be attributable to linkage disequilibrium, but an unknown experimental factor could not be ruled out. A later analysis found that HLA-associated TCR beta chains were more clonally expanded and had lower generation probabilities than equally common non-associated chains. Strong co-occurrence of HLA alleles, especially DR and DQ, made assigning TCR associations to individual alleles difficult. Cytomegalovirus status was reported to be diagnosed by the classifier with high specificity and sensitivity in both the original and validation cohorts. In vitro tests confirmed that three of the cytomegalovirus-associated TCR beta chains recognize cytomegalovirus antigens. A further reported finding was that TCR beta sequences accurately predicted the HLA-A and HLA-B alleles for most subjects in the first cohort. A cluster of highly shared sequence variants was judged likely to be a technical artifact of the sequencing pipeline. According to a later analysis, most CMV-associated TCR beta chains appeared to be HLA-restricted, and the HLA associations seemed to be driven largely by CMV exposure. The study listed 150 to 200 TCR beta chains as associated with cytomegalovirus. Specific HLA alleles were associated with roughly 16,000 TCR beta sequences at a false discovery rate of 0.05 in a later analysis. According to a later analysis, parvovirus B19, influenza, CMV and Epstein-Barr virus appeared linked to several top co-occurrence clusters. Some IMGT-functional V segments, including TRBV6-2 and TRBV6-3, could not be told apart with the 87-base-pair reads, so those segments were excluded. Compared with the roughly 600-donor mean, donors in an Asian-associated ancestry cluster had fewer N-insertions in productive TCRs, according to a later genetic analysis. CMV serostatus was the only immune exposure information available for the cohort. Because counts were too low, roughly 16 rarely observed V segments, including chromosome 9 orphons, were excluded from the earlier analysis of several hundred of the donors. Because HLA typing was unavailable for some donors at each locus, only the typed subset was used in association tests. While some public TCRs were present in many individuals, most TCR sequences turned up only very rarely across donors. Only TCR beta chains were sequenced in this cohort, and the absence of alpha or paired-chain data limited detectable features. Presence/absence analyses assumed roughly uniform sequencing depth across donors, an assumption that may not hold.

Trimming removed 0 bases from V and 10 bases from J, leaving 21 bases between the germline ends. Looking up the germline V gene yields CDR1 LGHNA and CDR2 YSLEER. From the cysteine through the phenylalanine, the CDR3 covers 16 amino acids. The DNA shown is the 48-base CDR3, in frame from base 1. This clonotype was obtained from a man between 35 and 55 years old in good health and CMV-seronegative. Sequencing input: PBMCs. This receptor chain uses TRBV4-3 and TRBJ1-1, with no confidently assigned D gene. The DNA reads as follows: TGCGCCAGCAGCCAAGATCGATTTTCCGGTGCCGAGGGAGCTTTCTTT. Its protein is CASSQDRFSGAEGAFF.